This passage covers 21 T cell receptor beta chains from one sample sequenced in a study of T cells expressing NK-cell markers. After re-calling the 5' RACE reads, TCRdb lists one entry per CDR3 protein, DNA absent. Recorded for this sample: 500,000 to 700,000 distinct CDR3 sequences. The sequenced sample consisted of blood T cells: a sorted CD56 or NKG2C T cell subset, CD4+ or CD8+ T cells, or bulk PBMC T cells (not recorded which). These receptors were taken from a man aged 18 to 29 in good health.

This chain joins TRBV29-1 and TRBJ2-7; TCRdb's D call, TRBD1, is unchecked because there is no DNA. CDR1 is SQVTM and CDR2 is ANQGSEA in the germline V gene. CDR3 length equals 15 residues. CDR3 amino acids: CSVELVETGSYEQYF.

This chain's CDR3 is CASSHSRQGWTHEQFF. V gene TRBV3-1 combines with J gene TRBJ2-1; without DNA, the TCRdb call of TRBD1 cannot be checked. CDR1 LGHDT and CDR2 YNNKEL come from the germline V gene (reference sequence). This CDR3 has 16 amino acids.

The chain couples TRBV12-3 or TRBV12-4 to TRBJ2-2. This CDR3 comprises 11 residues. CDR3 amino acids: CASLAAGELFF.

This sequence joins TRBV7-8 and TRBJ2-1; the TRBD2 assignment by TCRdb is unverifiable without DNA. CDR1 SGHVS and CDR2 FQNEAQ come from the germline V gene. The length of the CDR3 is 16 residues. This chain's CDR3 is CASSYPLAGGLNEQFF.

Here the CDR3 reads CASSSYSGPLSGELFF. The rearrangement joins TRBV5-1 to TRBJ2-2; no DNA is available, so the TRBD2 call from TCRdb remains unchecked. From germline, CDR1 is SGHRS and CDR2 YFSETQ. The CDR3 runs to 16 residues.

This chain joins TRBV25-1 and TRBJ2-1; the D call of TRBD2 rests on TCRdb alone, since no DNA is present to check it. The CDR3 loop spans 15 amino acids. Germline V gene sequence: CDR1 MGHDK, CDR2 SYGVNS. The CDR3 reads CASSERGTSYNEQFF.

The rearrangement links TRBV13 to TRBJ1-1; the D gene TCRdb calls, TRBD1, cannot be checked with no DNA. The CDR3 runs 17 residues. CDR1 and CDR2 (germline): PRHDT, FYEKMQ (reference sequence). The CDR3: CASSFVPSRATNTEAFF. The complete variable domain, with remaining parts taken from reference TRBV13 and TRBJ1-1, reads AAGVIQSPRHLIKEKRETATLKCYPIPRHDTVYWYQQGPGQDPQFLISFYEKMQSDKGSIPDRFSAQQFSDYHSELNMSSLELGDSALYFCASSFVPSRATNTEAFFGQGTRLTVV.

The chain's CDR3 is CASSTRRDRVTEAFF. The chain carries TRBV5-1 and TRBJ1-1; the TCRdb D gene call, TRBD1, has no DNA to confirm it. The CDR3 is made up of 15 amino acids. The germline V gene has CDR1 SGHRS and CDR2 YFSETQ.

This chain connects TRBV11-2 to TRBJ2-1; the D call from TCRdb, TRBD2, cannot be confirmed without DNA. There are 13 residues in the CDR3. Germline values: CDR1 SGHAT, CDR2 FQNNGV. The CDR3 loop is CASSLDRGGGLFF.

The chain combines TRBV7-9 with TRBJ2-3. CDR3 size: 16 residues. Germline V lookup: CDR1 SEHNR, CDR2 FQNEAQ (reference sequence). The CDR3: CASSGKLAGGTDTQYF. The whole variable domain, remainder taken from reference TRBV7-9 and TRBJ2-3, is DTGVSQNPRHKITKRGQNVTFRCDPISEHNRLYWYRQTLGQGPEFLTYFQNEAQLEKSRLLSDRFSAERPKGSFSTLEIQRTEQGDSAMYLCASSGKLAGGTDTQYFGPGTRLTVL.

The chain recombines TRBV28 with TRBJ1-1; as DNA is missing, the TRBD1 call by TCRdb cannot be tested. In germline, CDR1 is MDHEN, CDR2 SYDVKM. CDR3 length equals 13 residues. The CDR3 region is CASRVRDRVEAFF.

The chain recombines TRBV5-1 with TRBJ2-5. CDR3 length equals 16 residues. The germline CDR1 and CDR2 sequences are SGHRS and YFSETQ. The CDR3: CASSLAVVGWGETQYF.

The rearrangement joins TRBV11-2 to TRBJ2-7; TCRdb proposes TRBD1, but this gene call is untestable without DNA. Germline CDR1 SGHAT, CDR2 FQNNGV. The CDR3 length is 14 residues. This CDR3 is CASSLVLSGHEQYF.

The chain has TRBV5-5 and TRBJ2-1. The germline gives CDR1 SGHKS, CDR2 YYEKEE (reference sequence). The CDR3 contains 17 residues. The CDR3 loop is CASSLFTSGSSYNEQFF.

The V call is TRBV6-5, the J call TRBJ2-1; TCRdb designates TRBD2, a call that cannot be tested without DNA. In germline, CDR1 is MNHEY, CDR2 SVGAGI. CDR3 length equals 13 residues. The CDR3 loop reads CASTLAGDYEQFF.

The chain links TRBV12-3 or TRBV12-4 to TRBJ1-2. The CDR3 length is 11 residues. Here the CDR3 reads CASSASRVLTF.

The V and J genes are TRBV7-2 and TRBJ2-1; the TRBD2 assignment by TCRdb is unverifiable without DNA. The CDR3 totals 17 residues. The germline V gene has CDR1 SGHTA and CDR2 FQGNSA. Here the CDR3 reads CASSLVGAGESYNEQFF.

V usage is TRBV5-5 and J usage is TRBJ1-2; the D gene TCRdb calls, TRBD1, cannot be checked with no DNA. The CDR3 contains 12 residues. Per germline, CDR1 SGHKS and CDR2 YYEKEE (reference sequence). The CDR3 loop is CASSGDVYGYTF.

This sequence joins TRBV20-1 and TRBJ2-5; with no DNA, the TCRdb D assignment of TRBD2 cannot be verified. This CDR3 is 16 amino acids long. Germline V CDR1 and CDR2: DFQATT, SNEGSKA (reference sequence). The chain's CDR3 is CSATRTSGILQETQYF.

This chain connects TRBV20-1 to TRBJ1-1; TCRdb picks TRBD1, but there is no DNA to check that call. Germline V gene data show CDR1 as DFQATT and CDR2 as SNEGSKA (reference sequence). The CDR3 is made up of 14 amino acids. This CDR3 is CSASLTWGHTEAFF.

The rearrangement links TRBV7-2 to TRBJ2-1; TCRdb calls TRBD1, which cannot be checked without DNA. Germline V gene lookup returns CDR1 SGHTA and CDR2 FQGNSA. The CDR3 spans 15 residues. CDR3 protein: CASSSRQGSWDEQFF.